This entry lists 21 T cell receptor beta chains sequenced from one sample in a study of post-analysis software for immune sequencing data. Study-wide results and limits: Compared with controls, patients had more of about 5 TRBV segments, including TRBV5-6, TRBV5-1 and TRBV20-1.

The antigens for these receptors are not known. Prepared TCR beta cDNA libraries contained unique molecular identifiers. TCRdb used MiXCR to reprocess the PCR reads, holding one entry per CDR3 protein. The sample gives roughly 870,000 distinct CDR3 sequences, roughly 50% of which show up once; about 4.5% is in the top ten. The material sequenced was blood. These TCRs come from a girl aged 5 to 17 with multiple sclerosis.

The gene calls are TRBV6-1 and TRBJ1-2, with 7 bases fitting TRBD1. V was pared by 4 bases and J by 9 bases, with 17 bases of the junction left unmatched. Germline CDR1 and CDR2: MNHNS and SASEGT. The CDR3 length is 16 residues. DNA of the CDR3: TGTGCCAGCAGTGGAACGTGGGACAGTTATCTTCTTCGCTACACCTTC. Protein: CASSGTWDSYLLRYTF.

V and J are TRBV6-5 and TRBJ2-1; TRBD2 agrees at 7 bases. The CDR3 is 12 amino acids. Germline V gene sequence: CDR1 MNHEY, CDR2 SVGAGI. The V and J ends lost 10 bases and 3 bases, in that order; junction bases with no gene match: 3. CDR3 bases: TGTGCCATACCGGGGGGCTACAATGAGCAGTTCTTC. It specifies CAIPGGYNEQFF.

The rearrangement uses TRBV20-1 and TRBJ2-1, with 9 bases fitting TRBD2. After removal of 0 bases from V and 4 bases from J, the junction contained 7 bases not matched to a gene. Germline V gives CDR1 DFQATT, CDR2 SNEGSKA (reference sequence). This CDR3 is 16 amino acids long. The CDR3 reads CSARDPGTSMYNEQFF. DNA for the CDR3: TGCAGTGCTAGAGATCCCGGGACTAGCATGTACAATGAGCAGTTCTTC.

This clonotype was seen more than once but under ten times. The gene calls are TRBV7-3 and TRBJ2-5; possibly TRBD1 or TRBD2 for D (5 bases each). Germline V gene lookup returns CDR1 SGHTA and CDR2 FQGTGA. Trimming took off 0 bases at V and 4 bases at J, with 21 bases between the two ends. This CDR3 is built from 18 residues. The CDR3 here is CASSLTFYGQGPVETQYF. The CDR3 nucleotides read TGTGCCAGCAGCTTAACCTTTTATGGGCAGGGACCAGTAGAGACCCAGTACTTC.

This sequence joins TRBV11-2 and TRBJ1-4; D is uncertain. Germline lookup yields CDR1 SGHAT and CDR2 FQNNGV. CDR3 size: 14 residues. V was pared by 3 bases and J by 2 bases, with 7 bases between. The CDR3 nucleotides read TGTGCCAGCAGCTTGCTAGGGACTAATGAAAAACTGTTTTTT. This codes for CASSLLGTNEKLFF. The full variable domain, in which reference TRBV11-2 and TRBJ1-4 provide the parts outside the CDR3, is EAGVAQSPRYKIIEKRQSVAFWCNPISGHATLYWYQQILGQGPKLLIQFQNNGVVDDSQLPKDRFSAERLKGVDSTLKIQPAKLEDSAVYLCASSLLGTNEKLFFGSGTQLSVL.

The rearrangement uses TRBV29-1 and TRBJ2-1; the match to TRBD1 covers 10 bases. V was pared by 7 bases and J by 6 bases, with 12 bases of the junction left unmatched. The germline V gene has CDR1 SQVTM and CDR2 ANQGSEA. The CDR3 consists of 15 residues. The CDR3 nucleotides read TGCAGCGCTACGACCGGGACAGGGGCCCTCAATGAGCAGTTCTTC. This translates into CSATTGTGALNEQFF.

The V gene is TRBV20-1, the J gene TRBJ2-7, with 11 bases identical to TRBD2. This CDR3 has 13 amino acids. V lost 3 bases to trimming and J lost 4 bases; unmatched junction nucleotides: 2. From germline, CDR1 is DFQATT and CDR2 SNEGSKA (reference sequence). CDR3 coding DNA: TGCAGTGCTAGCCTAGCGGGAGGTTACGAGCAGTACTTC. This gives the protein CSASLAGGYEQYF.

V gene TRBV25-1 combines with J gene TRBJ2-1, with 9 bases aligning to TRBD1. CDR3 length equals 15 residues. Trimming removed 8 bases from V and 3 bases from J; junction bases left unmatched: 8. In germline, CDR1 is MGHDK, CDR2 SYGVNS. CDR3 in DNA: TGTGCCAGCTCAACCGGACAGGGGATCTACAATGAGCAGTTCTTC. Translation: CASSTGQGIYNEQFF.

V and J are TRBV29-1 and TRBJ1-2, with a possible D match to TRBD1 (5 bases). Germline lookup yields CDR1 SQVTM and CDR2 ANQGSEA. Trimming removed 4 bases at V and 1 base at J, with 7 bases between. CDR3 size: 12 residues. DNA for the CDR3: TGCAGCGTTGGTGACAGTAACTATGGCTACACCTTC. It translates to CSVGDSNYGYTF. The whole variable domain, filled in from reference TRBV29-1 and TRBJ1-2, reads SAVISQKPSRDICQRGTSLTIQCQVDSQVTMMFWYRQQPGQSLTLIATANQGSEATYESGFVIDKFPISRPNLTFSTLTVSNMSPEDSSIYLCSVGDSNYGYTFGSGTRLTVV.

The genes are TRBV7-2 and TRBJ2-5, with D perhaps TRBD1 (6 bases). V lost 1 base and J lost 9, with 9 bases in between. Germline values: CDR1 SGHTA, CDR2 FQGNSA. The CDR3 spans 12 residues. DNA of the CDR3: TGTGCCAGCAGCTTAGGGGGGCGGCCCCAGTACTTC. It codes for CASSLGGRPQYF.

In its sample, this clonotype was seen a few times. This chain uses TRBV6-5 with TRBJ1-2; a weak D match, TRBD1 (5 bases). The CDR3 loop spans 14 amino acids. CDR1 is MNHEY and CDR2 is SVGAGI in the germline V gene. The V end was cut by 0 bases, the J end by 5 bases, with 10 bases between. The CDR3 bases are TGTGCCAGCAGTTACTCGGGGCAGCCTTATGGCTACACCTTC. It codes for CASSYSGQPYGYTF.

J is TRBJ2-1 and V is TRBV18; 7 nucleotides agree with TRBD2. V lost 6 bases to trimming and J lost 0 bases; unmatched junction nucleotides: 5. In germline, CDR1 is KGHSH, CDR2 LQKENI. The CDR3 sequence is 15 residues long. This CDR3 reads CASSREARSYNEQFF. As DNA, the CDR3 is TGTGCCAGCTCCCGGGAGGCCCGCTCCTACAATGAGCAGTTCTTC.

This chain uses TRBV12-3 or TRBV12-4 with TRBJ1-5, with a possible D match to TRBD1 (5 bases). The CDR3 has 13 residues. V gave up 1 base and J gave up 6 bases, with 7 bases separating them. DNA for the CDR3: TGTGCCAGCAGTTTAGAGGGGACTCAGCCCCAGCATTTT. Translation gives CASSLEGTQPQHF.

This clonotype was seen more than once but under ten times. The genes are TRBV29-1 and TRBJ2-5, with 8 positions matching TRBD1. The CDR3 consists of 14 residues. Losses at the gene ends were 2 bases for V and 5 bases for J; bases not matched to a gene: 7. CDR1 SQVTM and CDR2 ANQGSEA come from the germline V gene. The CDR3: CSVELGRGRETQYF. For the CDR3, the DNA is TGCAGCGTTGAATTGGGCAGGGGGCGCGAGACCCAGTACTTC.

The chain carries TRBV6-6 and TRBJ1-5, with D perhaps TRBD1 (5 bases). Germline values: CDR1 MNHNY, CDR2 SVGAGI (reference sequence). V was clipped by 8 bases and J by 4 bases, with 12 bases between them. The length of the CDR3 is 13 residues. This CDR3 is CASHRTPNQPQHF. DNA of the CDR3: TGTGCCAGCCACAGGACTCCTAATCAGCCCCAGCATTTT.

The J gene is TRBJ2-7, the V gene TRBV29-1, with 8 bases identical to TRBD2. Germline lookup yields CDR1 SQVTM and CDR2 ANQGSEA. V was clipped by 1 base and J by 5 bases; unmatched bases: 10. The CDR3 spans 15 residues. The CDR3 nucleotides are TGCAGCGTTGAAGGGGGTAGCGGGGTGATGGACGAGCAGTACTTC. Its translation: CSVEGGSGVMDEQYF.

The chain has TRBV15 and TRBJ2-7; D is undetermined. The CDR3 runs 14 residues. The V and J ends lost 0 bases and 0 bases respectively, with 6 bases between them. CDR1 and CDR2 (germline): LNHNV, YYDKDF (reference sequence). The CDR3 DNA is TGTGCCACCAGCAGAGATCCCACCTCCTACGAGCAGTACTTC. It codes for CATSRDPTSYEQYF.

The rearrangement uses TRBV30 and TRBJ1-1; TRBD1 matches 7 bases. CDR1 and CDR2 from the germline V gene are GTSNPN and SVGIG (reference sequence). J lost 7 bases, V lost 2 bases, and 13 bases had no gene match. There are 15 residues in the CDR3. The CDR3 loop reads CAWSRGGQGGDEAFF. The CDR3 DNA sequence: TGTGCCTGGAGTAGAGGGGGCCAGGGAGGGGATGAAGCTTTCTTT.

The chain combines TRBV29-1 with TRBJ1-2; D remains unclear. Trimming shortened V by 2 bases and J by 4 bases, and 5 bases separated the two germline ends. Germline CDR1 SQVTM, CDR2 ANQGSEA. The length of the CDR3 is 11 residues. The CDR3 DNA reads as TGCAGCGTTGAAAAGTCCTATGGCTACACCTTC. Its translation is CSVEKSYGYTF.

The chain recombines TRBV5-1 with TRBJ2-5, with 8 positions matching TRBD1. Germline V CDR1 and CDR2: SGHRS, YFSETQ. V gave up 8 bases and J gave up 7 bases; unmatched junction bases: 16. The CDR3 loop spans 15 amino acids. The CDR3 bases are TGCGCCAGTACACACAGGACAGGGAGTGATGTGACCCAGTACTTC. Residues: CASTHRTGSDVTQYF.

The CDR3 reads CASSHPGLETRYF. The CDR3 DNA sequence: TGTGCCAGCAGCCATCCCGGTCTAGAGACCCGGTACTTC. V and J are TRBV7-9 and TRBJ2-7, with unresolved D. Germline CDR1 and CDR2: SEHNR and FQNEAQ (reference sequence). V lost 5 bases to trimming and J lost 12 bases, with 20 bases between them. The CDR3 loop spans 13 amino acids.